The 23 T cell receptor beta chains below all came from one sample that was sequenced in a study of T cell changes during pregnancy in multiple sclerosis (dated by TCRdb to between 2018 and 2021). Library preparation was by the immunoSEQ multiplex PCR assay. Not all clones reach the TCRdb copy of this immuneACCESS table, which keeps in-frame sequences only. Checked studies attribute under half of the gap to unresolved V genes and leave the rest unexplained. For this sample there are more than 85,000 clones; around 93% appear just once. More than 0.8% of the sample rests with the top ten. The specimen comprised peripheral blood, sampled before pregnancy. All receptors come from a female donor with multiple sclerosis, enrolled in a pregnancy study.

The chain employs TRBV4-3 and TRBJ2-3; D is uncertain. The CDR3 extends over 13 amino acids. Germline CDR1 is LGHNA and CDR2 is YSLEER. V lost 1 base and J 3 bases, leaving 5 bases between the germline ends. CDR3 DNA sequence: TGCGCCAGCAGCCAAGCCCCAACAGATACGCAGTATTTT. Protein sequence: CASSQAPTDTQYF.

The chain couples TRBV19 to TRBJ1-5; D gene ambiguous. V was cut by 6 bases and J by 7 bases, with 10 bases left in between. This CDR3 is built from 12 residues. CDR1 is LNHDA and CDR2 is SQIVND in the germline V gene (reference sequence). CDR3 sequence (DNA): TGTGCCAGTAGAATTGGCGGACAGCCCCAGCATTTT. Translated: CASRIGGQPQHF.

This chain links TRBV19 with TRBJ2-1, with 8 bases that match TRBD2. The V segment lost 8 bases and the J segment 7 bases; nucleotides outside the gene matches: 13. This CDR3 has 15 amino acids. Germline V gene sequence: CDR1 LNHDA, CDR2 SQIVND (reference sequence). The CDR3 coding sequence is TGTGCCAGTGGGCCGGGAGGGGGGCCGGAAAATGAGCAGTTCTTC. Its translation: CASGPGGGPENEQFF.

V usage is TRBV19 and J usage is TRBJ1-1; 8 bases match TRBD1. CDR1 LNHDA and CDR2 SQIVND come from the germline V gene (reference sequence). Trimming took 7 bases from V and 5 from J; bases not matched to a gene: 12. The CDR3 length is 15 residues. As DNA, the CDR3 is TGTGCCAGTACTATGACAGGGGCCATAAGGACTGAAGCTTTCTTT. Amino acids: CASTMTGAIRTEAFF.

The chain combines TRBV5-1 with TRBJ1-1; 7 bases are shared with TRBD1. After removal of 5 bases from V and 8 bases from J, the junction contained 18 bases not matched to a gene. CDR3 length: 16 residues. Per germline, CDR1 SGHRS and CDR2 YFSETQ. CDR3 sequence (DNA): TGCGCCAGCAGTTCTATCGGGACACAGGGGCGGCAAGAAGCTTTCTTT. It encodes CASSSIGTQGRQEAFF.

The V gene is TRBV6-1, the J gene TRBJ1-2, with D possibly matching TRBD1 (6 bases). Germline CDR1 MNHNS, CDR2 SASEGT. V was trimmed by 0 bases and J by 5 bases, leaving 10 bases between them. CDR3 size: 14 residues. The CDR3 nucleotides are TGTGCCAGCAGTGAAGCGGCAGGGGCTTATGGCTACACCTTC. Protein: CASSEAAGAYGYTF.

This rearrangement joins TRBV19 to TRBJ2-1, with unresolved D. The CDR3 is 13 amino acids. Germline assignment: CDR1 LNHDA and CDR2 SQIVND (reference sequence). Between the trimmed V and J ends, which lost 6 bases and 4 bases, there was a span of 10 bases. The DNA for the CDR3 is TGTGCCAGTAGCACCGGTCGGTACAATGAGCAGTTCTTC. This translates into CASSTGRYNEQFF.

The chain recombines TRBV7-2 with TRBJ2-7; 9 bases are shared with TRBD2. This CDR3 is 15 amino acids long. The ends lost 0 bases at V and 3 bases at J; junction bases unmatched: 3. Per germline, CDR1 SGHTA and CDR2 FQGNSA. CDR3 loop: CASSLATSGYYEQYF. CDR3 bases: TGTGCCAGCAGCTTAGCGACTAGCGGTTACTACGAGCAGTACTTC.

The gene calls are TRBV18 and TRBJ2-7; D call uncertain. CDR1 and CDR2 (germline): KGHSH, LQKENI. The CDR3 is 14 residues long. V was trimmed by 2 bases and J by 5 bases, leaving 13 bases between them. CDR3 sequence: CASSPSSPTDEQYF. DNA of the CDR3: TGTGCCAGCTCACCATCCAGCCCAACAGACGAGCAGTACTTC.

The CDR3 nucleotides read TGTGCCAGCAGTGAGGGGACAGAGACTGAAGCTTTCTTT. This encodes CASSEGTETEAFF. The chain joins TRBV6-4 to TRBJ1-1; 7 nucleotides agree with TRBD1. CDR1 MRHNA and CDR2 SNTAGT come from the germline V gene. The CDR3 covers 13 residues. Trimming removed 3 bases from V and 5 bases from J; junction bases left unmatched: 3.

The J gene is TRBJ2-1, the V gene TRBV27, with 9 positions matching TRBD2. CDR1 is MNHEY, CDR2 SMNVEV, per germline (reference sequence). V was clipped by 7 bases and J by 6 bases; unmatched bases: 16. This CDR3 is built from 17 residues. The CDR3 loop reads CASTGINTGLAFNEQFF. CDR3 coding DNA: TGTGCCAGCACGGGAATCAATACGGGACTAGCTTTCAATGAGCAGTTCTTC.

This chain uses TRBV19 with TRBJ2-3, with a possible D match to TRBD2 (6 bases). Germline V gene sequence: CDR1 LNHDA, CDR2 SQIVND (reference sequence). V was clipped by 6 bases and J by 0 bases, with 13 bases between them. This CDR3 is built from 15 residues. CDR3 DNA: TGTGCCAGTAGCCTTATAGCGGTTAGCACAGATACGCAGTATTTT. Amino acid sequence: CASSLIAVSTDTQYF.

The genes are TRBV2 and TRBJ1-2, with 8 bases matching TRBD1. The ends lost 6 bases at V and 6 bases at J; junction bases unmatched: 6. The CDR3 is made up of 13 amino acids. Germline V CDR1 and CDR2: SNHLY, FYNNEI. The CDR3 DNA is TGTGCCAGCAGGTATCAGGGGGCGCATGGCTACACCTTC. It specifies CASRYQGAHGYTF.

CDR3 DNA sequence: TGTGCCAGCAGTTTGGACAGGGGGTTTCTCTACGAGCAGTACTTC. Protein product: CASSLDRGFLYEQYF. The V gene is TRBV27, the J gene TRBJ2-7; 10 nucleotides match TRBD1. This CDR3 region has 15 residues. V shed 3 bases, J shed 3 bases, and the junction held 5 bases outside the gene matches. Germline CDR1 is MNHEY and CDR2 is SMNVEV (reference sequence).

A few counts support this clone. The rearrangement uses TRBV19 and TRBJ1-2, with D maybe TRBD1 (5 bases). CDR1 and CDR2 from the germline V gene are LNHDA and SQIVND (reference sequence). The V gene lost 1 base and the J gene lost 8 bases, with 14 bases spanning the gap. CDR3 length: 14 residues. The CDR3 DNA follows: TGTGCCAGTAGTATAGCCGGAGGGGATGGAGGCTACACCTTC. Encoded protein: CASSIAGGDGGYTF.

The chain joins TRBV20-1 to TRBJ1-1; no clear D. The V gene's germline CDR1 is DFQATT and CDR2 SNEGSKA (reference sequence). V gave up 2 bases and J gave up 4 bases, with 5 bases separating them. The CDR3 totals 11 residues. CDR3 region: CSARLGTEAFF. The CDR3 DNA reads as TGCAGTGCTAGACTCGGCACTGAAGCTTTCTTT.

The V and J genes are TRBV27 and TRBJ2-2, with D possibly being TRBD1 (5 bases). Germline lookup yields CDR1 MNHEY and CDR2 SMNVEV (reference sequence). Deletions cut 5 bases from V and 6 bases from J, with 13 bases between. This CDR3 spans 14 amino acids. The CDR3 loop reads CASSVTQGSGELFF. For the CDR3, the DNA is TGTGCCAGCAGTGTAACCCAGGGATCCGGGGAGCTGTTTTTT.

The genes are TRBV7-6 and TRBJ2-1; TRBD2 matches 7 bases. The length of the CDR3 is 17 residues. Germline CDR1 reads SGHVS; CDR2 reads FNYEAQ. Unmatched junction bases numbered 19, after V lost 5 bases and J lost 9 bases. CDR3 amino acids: CASSPRLGLDAIREQFF. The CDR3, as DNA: TGTGCCAGCAGCCCCCGCCTCGGACTAGACGCCATCCGTGAGCAGTTCTTC.

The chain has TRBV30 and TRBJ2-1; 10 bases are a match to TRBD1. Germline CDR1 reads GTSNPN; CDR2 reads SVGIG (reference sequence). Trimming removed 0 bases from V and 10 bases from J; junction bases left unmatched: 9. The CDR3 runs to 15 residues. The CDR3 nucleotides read TGTGCCTGGAGTGTTTGGACAGGGGGATTGGGGGAGCAGTTCTTC. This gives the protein CAWSVWTGGLGEQFF.

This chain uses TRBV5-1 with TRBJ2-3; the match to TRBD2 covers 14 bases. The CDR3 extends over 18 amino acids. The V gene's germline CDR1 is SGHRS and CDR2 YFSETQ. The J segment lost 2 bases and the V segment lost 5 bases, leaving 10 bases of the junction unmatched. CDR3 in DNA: TGCGCCAGCAGTTCCGGACTAGCGGGAGGTTATACCACAGATACGCAGTATTTT. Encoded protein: CASSSGLAGGYTTDTQYF.

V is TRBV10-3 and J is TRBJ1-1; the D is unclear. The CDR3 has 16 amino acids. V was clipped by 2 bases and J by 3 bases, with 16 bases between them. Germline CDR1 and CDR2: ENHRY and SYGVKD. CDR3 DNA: TGTGCCATCAGTGAGCCCCCCAGCGGTAAGGACACTGAAGCTTTCTTT. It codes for CAISEPPSGKDTEAFF.

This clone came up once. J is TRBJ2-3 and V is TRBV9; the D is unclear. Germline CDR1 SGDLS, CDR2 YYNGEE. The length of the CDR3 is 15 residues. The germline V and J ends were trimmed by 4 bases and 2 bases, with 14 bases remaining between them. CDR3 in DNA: TGTGCCAGCAGCCCCTTGACTTCAACCACAGATACGCAGTATTTT. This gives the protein CASSPLTSTTDTQYF.

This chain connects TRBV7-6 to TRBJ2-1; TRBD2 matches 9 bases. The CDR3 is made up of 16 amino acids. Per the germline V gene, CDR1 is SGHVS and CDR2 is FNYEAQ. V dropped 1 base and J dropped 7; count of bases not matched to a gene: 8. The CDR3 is CASSLVRAGGSNEQFF. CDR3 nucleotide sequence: TGTGCCAGCAGCTTAGTCAGGGCGGGAGGGTCTAATGAGCAGTTCTTC.